These T cell receptor beta chains were read from a single sample in a study of long-term antiretroviral therapy in people with HIV. Sequencing was performed with immunoSEQ multiplex PCR; in TCRdb, only in-frame clones are kept and a portion is missing. The sample consists of tens of thousands of clones, approximately 80% of them appearing once. Here the sequenced sample was unsorted PBMCs, taken about 2.7 years after starting antiretroviral therapy. These receptors were obtained from a man under 40 with HIV. Each CDR3 is given with its conserved first and last residue. D genes are given only for firm matches. Size tells how often a clone was seen (once, few, many) or the class of an expanded clone, and some rows leave it out.

j_call,v_call,clone_size,d_call,cdr3_aa,cdr3_nt
TRBJ1-2,TRBV9,NA,NA,CASSVDKAGGNLYRYTF,TGTGCCAGCAGCGTAGATAAGGCGGGAGGGAACTTATATCGCTACACCTTC
TRBJ1-5,TRBV6-1,NA,NA,CASNHGQSSNQPQHF,TGTGCCAGCAACCACGGACAGTCTAGCAATCAGCCCCAGCATTTT
TRBJ2-2,TRBV10-3,NA,NA,CAISEAGTGNTGELFF,TGTGCCATCAGTGAAGCGGGGACAGGGAACACCGGGGAGCTGTTTTTT
TRBJ2-1,TRBV29-1,NA,TRBD2,CSVALAGGSYNEQFF,TGCAGCGTTGCACTAGCGGGGGGCTCCTACAATGAGCAGTTCTTC
TRBJ2-5,TRBV7-2,NA,TRBD2,CASSSGLAGGRQETQYF,TGTGCCAGCAGCTCGGGACTAGCGGGAGGGCGCCAAGAGACCCAGTACTTC
TRBJ2-1,TRBV6-5,NA,TRBD1,CASRPMTGNEQFF,TGTGCCAGCAGGCCCATGACAGGGAATGAGCAGTTCTTC
TRBJ1-1,TRBV25-1,NA,NA,CASSERKWLEGGYTEAFF,TGTGCCAGCAGTGAGAGAAAATGGCTCGAGGGGGGATACACTGAAGCTTTCTTT
TRBJ2-3,TRBV21-1,NA,NA,CASSKGQPRKNPSTDTQYF,TGTGCCAGCAGCAAAGGACAGCCACGTAAGAACCCGAGCACAGATACGCAGTATTTT
TRBJ1-1,TRBV7-9,NA,NA,CASSLLSGTLSSEAFF,TGTGCCAGCAGCTTACTCTCTGGGACACTTTCCTCCGAAGCTTTCTTT
TRBJ2-3,TRBV7-8,NA,TRBD2,CASSLGSGRGTDTQYF,TGTGCCAGCAGCTTAGGGTCAGGGAGGGGCACAGATACGCAGTATTTT
TRBJ1-2,TRBV27,NA,NA,CASSLNRGAHGYTF,TGTGCCAGCAGTTTAAATAGGGGGGCTCACGGCTACACCTTC
TRBJ2-1,TRBV10-3,NA,TRBD1,CAISGRDRAYNEQFF,TGTGCCATCAGTGGAAGGGACAGGGCGTACAATGAGCAGTTCTTC
TRBJ2-2,TRBV7-8,NA,TRBD2,CASSPLAGEGRNTGELFF,TGTGCCAGCAGCCCATTAGCGGGCGAGGGAAGGAACACCGGGGAGCTGTTTTTT
TRBJ1-1,TRBV14,NA,NA,CASSRGGGEAFF,TGTGCCAGCAGCCGAGGGGGAGGTGAAGCTTTCTTT
TRBJ2-7,TRBV30,NA,TRBD1,CAWSGQRSYEQYF,TGTGCCTGGTCGGGACAGCGCTCTTACGAGCAGTACTTC
TRBJ1-3,TRBV7-9,NA,NA,CASRLDAFSGNTIYF,TGTGCCAGCAGACTAGACGCATTCTCTGGAAACACCATATATTTT
TRBJ2-7,TRBV19,NA,NA,CASSMGNGVYEQYF,TGTGCCAGTAGTATGGGAAACGGAGTCTACGAGCAGTACTTC
TRBJ2-7,TRBV5-4,NA,NA,CASSFDDYEQYF,TGTGCCAGCAGCTTCGACGATTACGAGCAGTACTTC
TRBJ1-5,TRBV29-1,NA,NA,CSVQGDRESNQPQHF,TGCAGCGTTCAGGGTGACAGAGAGAGCAATCAGCCCCAGCATTTT
TRBJ2-1,TRBV4-1,NA,TRBD2,CASSPLAGIYNEQFF,TGCGCCAGCAGTCCTCTAGCGGGAATCTACAATGAGCAGTTCTTC
TRBJ2-1,TRBV27,NA,TRBD2,CASSLWPGGPGNEQFF,TGTGCCAGCAGTTTATGGCCGGGAGGGCCGGGGAATGAGCAGTTCTTC
TRBJ2-3,TRBV19,once,TRBD2,CASSILAGRTDTQYF,TGTGCCAGTAGTATCCTAGCGGGAAGGACAGATACGCAGTATTTT
TRBJ1-3,TRBV5-1,NA,NA,CASSLAAQVGNTIYF,TGCGCCAGCAGCTTGGCCGCACAGGTTGGAAACACCATATATTTT
TRBJ2-3,TRBV27,NA,NA,CASSPLIARDTQYF,TGTGCCAGCAGTCCTTTGATAGCACGGGATACGCAGTATTTT
TRBJ2-7,TRBV19,NA,TRBD1,CASSHRGPYEQYF,TGTGCCAGTAGTCACAGGGGGCCATACGAGCAGTACTTC
TRBJ2-5,TRBV7-9,NA,NA,CASSSGTVLLSGETQYF,TGTGCCAGCAGCTCAGGGACAGTCTTGCTAAGCGGGGAGACCCAGTACTTC
TRBJ2-7,TRBV28,NA,NA,CASRATGHLSYEQYF,TGTGCCAGCAGAGCCACTGGACATTTGTCCTACGAGCAGTACTTC
TRBJ1-6,TRBV7-2,NA,NA,CASSLVGDSPLHF,TGTGCCAGCAGCTTAGTTGGGGATTCACCCCTCCACTTT
TRBJ2-7,TRBV2,once,TRBD2,CASSELGLAYEQYF,TGTGCCAGCAGTGAATTGGGACTAGCGTACGAGCAGTACTTC
TRBJ1-5,TRBV15,NA,TRBD1,CATSPRGQGANQPQHF,TGTGCCACCAGTCCTAGGGGGCAGGGGGCGAATCAGCCCCAGCATTTT
TRBJ1-5,TRBV19,NA,NA,CASSIRIYSNQPQHF,TGTGCCAGTAGTATAAGGATATATAGCAATCAGCCCCAGCATTTT
TRBJ2-3,TRBV18,NA,TRBD2,CASAHGAGVADTQYF,TGTGCCAGCGCACATGGGGCGGGAGTGGCAGATACGCAGTATTTT
TRBJ2-7,TRBV18,once,TRBD2,CASSPILAGDEEQYF,TGTGCCAGCTCACCAATCCTAGCGGGAGATGAGGAGCAGTACTTC
TRBJ2-7,TRBV28,NA,NA,CASSLRYEQYF,TGTGCCAGCAGTTTAAGGTACGAGCAGTACTTC
TRBJ1-6,TRBV27,NA,TRBD1,CASSAKETGGNSPLHF,TGTGCCAGCAGTGCGAAAGAAACAGGGGGCAATTCACCCCTCCACTTT
TRBJ2-2,TRBV2,NA,NA,CASSPTETGELFF,TGTGCCAGCAGTCCGACAGAGACCGGGGAGCTGTTTTTT
TRBJ1-6,TRBV5-6,few,NA,CASSLWQLNSPLHF,TGTGCCAGCAGCTTGTGGCAGCTGAATTCACCCCTCCACTTT
TRBJ2-2,TRBV19,NA,TRBD2,CASSNPRLAYTGELFF,TGTGCCAGTAGTAACCCTCGACTAGCTTACACCGGGGAGCTGTTTTTT
TRBJ2-1,TRBV5-4,NA,NA,CASSLGASVSYNEQFF,TGTGCCAGCAGCTTGGGAGCTAGCGTATCCTACAATGAGCAGTTCTTC
TRBJ2-2,TRBV10-3,NA,NA,CAITQKPNTGELFF,TGTGCCATCACCCAAAAACCGAACACCGGGGAGCTGTTTTTT
TRBJ2-1,TRBV6-5,NA,NA,CASSYSIAAVQVF,TGTGCCAGCAGTTACTCGATAGCCGCTGTGCAGGTCTTC
TRBJ2-7,TRBV6-1,NA,NA,CASSVEYSYEQYF,TGTGCCAGCAGTGTAGAGTACTCCTACGAGCAGTACTTC